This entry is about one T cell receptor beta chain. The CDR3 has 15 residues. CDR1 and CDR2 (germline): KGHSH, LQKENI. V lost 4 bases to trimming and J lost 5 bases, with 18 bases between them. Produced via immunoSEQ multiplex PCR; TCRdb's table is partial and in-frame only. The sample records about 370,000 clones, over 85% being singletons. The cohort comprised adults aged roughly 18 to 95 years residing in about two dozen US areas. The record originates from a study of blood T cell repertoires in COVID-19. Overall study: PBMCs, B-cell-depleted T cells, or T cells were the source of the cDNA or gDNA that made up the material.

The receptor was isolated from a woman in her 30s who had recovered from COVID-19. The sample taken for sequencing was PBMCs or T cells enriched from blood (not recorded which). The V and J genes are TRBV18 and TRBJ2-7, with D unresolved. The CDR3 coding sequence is TGTGCCAGCTCACGTTTGTCGGGTTTCGCGGACGAGCAGTACTTC. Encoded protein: CASSRLSGFADEQYF.